These 6 T cell receptor beta chains originate from one sample sequenced in a study of tissue T cells after allogeneic stem cell transplantation. Profiling relied on immunoSEQ multiplex PCR, and the TCRdb table lists in-frame clones only, not all of them. The sample gives 17,000 or so clones, 70% of which show up once; 0.93% is in the top ten. Material: spleen. The receptor set was obtained from a female BALB/c mouse in good health. MHC haplotype of the mouse line: H2-d.

This clone was observed a handful of times. Gene names and germline match the mouse. The read falls 1 residue short of the CDR3 end, and the missing part is taken from the germline J gene. The chain uses TRBV13-1 and TRBJ2-7, with 10 bases matching TRBD2. CDR3 length: 15 residues. Germline trimming cut 0 bases from V and 3 bases from J; bases unmatched to any gene: 3. Germline values: CDR1 NSHNY, CDR2 SYGAGN. The CDR3 protein is CASSDAGLGVYEQYF. The sequenced part of the CDR3 DNA is TGTGCCAGCAGTGATGCAGGACTGGGGGTCTATGAACAGTAC.

Details on this clone: Germline and genes here are mouse. The CDR3 is cut off 1 residue early in the read; its end comes from the germline J gene. The chain links TRBV1 to TRBJ1-2, with D unclear. CDR3 length: 13 amino acids. Germline loops: CDR1 NSQYPW, CDR2 LRSPGD (reference sequence). Trimming cost V 3 bases and J 0 bases, with 5 bases left between them. The CDR3 loop is CTCSATTNSDYTF. CDR3 bases read: TGCACCTGCAGTGCGACAACAAACTCCGACTACACC. The complete variable domain, with remaining parts taken from reference TRBV1 and TRBJ1-2, reads VTLLEQNPRWRLVPRGQAVNLRCILKNSQYPWMSWYQQDLQKQLQWLFTLRSPGDKEVKSLPGADYLATRVTDTELRLQVANMSQGRTLYCTCSATTNSDYTFGSGTRLLVI.

A word on this clone: Gene names refer to mouse genes. CDR3 DNA, as far as it was read: TGTGCCAGCAGTGACTGGGGGGGCAGGAACACCTTGTAC. Encoded protein: CASSDWGGRNTLY. In full, the CDR3 is CASSDWGGRNTLYF. The chain uses TRBV13-3 and TRBJ2-4, with 10 bases matching TRBD2. The sequenced fragment ends 1 residue before the CDR3 boundary, so the rest is inferred from the germline J gene. V dropped 2 bases and J dropped 6; count of bases not matched to a gene: 3. The germline gives CDR1 NNHDY, CDR2 SYVADS. This CDR3 contains 14 residues.

Points on this clone: The gene symbols are mouse symbols. The read ends 1 residue early relative to the CDR3; the germline J gene fills the gap. V usage is TRBV5 and J usage is TRBJ2-7, with 9 positions matching TRBD2. J lost 3 bases, V lost 5 bases, and 5 bases had no gene match. This CDR3 has 14 amino acids. Germline loops: CDR1 LGHNA, CDR2 YNLKQL (reference sequence). CDR3 DNA (partial): TGTGCCAGCAGCTTCCGACTGGGGGTCTATGAACAGTAC. Translated, it gives CASSFRLGVYEQY. The CDR3, in full, reads CASSFRLGVYEQYF.

As regards this clone: Mouse names are used for the genes. Partial CDR3 DNA: TGTGCCAGCAGCCAAGGGGACTGGGGGGGCGCGGGTCAAAACACCTTGTAC. Protein: CASSQGDWGGAGQNTLY. The complete CDR3 protein is CASSQGDWGGAGQNTLYF. The rearrangement uses TRBV2 and TRBJ2-4, with 14 bases that match TRBD2. The read ends 1 residue early relative to the CDR3; the germline J gene fills the gap. The ends lost 1 base at V and 1 base at J; junction bases unmatched: 4. Germline V gene lookup returns CDR1 LGHNA and CDR2 YSYQKL. CDR3 length equals 18 residues.

To note about this clone: Gene names are mouse gene names. The read ends 1 residue early relative to the CDR3; the germline J gene fills the gap. This chain links TRBV23 with TRBJ2-1; no DNA check was done on the table's D call, TRBD1. This CDR3 comprises 14 residues. Germline V gene sequence: CDR1 KGHTA, CDR2 FQNQQP. CDR3 bases read: TGCTCCAGCAGTCAAGAGGGGGTCTATGCTGAGCAGTTC. Protein: CSSSQEGVYAEQF. The complete CDR3 sequence is CSSSQEGVYAEQFF.